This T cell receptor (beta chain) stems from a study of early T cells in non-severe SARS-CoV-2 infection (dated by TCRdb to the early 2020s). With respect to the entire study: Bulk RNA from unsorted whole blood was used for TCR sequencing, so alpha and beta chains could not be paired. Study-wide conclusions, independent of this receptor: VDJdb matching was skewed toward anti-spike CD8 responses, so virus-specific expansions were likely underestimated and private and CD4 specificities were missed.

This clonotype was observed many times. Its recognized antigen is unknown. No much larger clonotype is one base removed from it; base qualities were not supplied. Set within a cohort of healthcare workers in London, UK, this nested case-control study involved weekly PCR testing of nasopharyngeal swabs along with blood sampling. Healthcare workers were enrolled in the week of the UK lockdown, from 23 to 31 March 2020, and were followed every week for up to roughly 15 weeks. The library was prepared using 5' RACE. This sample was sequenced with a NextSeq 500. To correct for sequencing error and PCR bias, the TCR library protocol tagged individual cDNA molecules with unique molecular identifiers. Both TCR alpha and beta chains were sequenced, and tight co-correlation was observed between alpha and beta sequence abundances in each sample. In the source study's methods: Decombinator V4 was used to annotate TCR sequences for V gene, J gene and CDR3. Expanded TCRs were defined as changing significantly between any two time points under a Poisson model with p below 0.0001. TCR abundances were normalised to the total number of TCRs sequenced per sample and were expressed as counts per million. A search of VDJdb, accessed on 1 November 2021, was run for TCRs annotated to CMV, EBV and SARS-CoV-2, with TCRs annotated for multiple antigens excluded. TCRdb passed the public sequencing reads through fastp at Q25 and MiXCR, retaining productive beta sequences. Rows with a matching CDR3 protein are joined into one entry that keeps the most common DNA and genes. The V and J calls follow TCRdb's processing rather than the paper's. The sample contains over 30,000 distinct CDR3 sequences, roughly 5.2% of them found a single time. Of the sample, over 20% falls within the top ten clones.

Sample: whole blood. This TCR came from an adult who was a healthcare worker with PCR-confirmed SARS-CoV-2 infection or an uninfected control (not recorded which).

The CDR3 protein is CASSLAPYNSPLHF. The nucleotides are TGTGCCAGCAGCTTAGCCCCCTATAATTCACCCCTCCACTTT. The sequence joins TRBV7-2 to TRBJ1-6, with no confident D gene call. The CDR3 runs 14 amino acids, cysteine and phenylalanine included. Left in the record is the CDR3 DNA by itself, 42 bases read in frame from the first base. The germline V gene gives CDR1 as SGHTA and CDR2 as FQGNSA. The V end loses 0 bases and the J end loses 2 bases, and a stretch of 2 bases separates them.